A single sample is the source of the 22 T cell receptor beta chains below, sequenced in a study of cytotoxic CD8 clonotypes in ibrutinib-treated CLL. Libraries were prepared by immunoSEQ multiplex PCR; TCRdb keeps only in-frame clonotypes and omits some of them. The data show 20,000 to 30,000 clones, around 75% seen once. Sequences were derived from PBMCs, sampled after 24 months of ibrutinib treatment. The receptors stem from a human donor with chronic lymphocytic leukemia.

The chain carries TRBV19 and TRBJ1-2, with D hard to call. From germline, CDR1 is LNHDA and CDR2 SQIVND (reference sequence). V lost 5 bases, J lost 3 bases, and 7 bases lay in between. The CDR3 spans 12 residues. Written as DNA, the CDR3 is TGTGCCAGTAGTCCACGCGACTATGGCTACACCTTC. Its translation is CASSPRDYGYTF.

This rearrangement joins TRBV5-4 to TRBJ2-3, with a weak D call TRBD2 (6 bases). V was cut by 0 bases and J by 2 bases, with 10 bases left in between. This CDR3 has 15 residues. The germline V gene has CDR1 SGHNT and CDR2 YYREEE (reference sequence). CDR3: CASSLDLDYTDTQYF. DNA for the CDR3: TGTGCCAGCAGCTTGGACCTGGACTACACAGATACGCAGTATTTT. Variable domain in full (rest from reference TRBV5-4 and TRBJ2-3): ETGVTQSPTHLIKTRGQQVTLRCSSQSGHNTVSWYQQALGQGPQFIFQYYREEENGRGNFPPRFSGLQFPNYSSELNVNALELDDSALYLCASSLDLDYTDTQYFGPGTRLTVL.

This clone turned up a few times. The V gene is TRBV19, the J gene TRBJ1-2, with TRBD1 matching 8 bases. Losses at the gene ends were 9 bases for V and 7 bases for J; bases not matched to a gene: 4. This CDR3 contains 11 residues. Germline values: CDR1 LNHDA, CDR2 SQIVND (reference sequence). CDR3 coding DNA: TGTGCCAGCCAGGGGGCCGGTGGCTACACCTTC. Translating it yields CASQGAGGYTF.

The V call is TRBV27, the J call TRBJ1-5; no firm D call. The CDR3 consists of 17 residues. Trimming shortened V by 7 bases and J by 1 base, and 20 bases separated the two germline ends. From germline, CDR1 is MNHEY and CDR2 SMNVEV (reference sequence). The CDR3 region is CASKRQAVARSNQPQHF. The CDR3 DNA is TGTGCCAGCAAAAGGCAGGCTGTAGCTAGGAGCAATCAGCCCCAGCATTTT.

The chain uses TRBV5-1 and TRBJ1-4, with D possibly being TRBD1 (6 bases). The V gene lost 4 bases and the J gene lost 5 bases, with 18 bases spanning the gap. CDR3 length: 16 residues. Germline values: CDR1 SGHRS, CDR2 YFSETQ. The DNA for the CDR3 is TGCGCCAGCAGCGGCGGGGGGGGCGAGGGGAATGAAAAACTGTTTTTT. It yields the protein CASSGGGGEGNEKLFF.

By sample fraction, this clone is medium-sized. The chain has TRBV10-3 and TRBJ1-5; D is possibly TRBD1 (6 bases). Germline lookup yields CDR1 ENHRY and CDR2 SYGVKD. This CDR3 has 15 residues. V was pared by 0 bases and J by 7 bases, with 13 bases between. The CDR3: CAISESLGAQQPQHF. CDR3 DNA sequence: TGTGCCATCAGTGAGTCATTGGGGGCACAGCAGCCCCAGCATTTT.

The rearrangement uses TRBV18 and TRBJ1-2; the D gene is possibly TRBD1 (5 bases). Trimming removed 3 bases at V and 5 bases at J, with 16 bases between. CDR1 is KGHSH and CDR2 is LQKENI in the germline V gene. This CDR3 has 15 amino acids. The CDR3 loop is CASSPQQGASYGYTF. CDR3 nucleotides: TGTGCCAGCTCACCCCAACAAGGGGCTTCTTATGGCTACACCTTC. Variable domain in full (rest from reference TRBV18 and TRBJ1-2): NAGVMQNPRHLVRRRGQEARLRCSPMKGHSHVYWYRQLPEEGLKFMVYLQKENIIDESGMPKERFSAEFPKEGPSILRIQQVVRGDSAAYFCASSPQQGASYGYTFGSGTRLTVV.

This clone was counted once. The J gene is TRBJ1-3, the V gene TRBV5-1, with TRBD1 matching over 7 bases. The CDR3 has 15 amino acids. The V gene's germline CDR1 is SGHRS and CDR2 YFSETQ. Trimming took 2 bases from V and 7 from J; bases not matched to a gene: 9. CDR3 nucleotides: TGCGCCAGCAGCTTCCAAGCAGGGGGGATTAACACCATATATTTT. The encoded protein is CASSFQAGGINTIYF.

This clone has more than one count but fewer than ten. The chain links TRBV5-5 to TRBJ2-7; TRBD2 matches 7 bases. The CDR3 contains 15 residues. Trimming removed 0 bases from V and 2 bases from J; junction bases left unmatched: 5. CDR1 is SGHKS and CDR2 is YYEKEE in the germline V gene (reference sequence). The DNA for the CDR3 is TGTGCCAGCAGCTTGGTCGGTGCGGGGGCCTACGAGCAGTACTTC. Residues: CASSLVGAGAYEQYF.

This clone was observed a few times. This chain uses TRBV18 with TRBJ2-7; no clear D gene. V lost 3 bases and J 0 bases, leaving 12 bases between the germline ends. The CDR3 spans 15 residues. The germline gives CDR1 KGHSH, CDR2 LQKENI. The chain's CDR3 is CASSPQGQSSYEQYF. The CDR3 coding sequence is TGTGCCAGCTCACCCCAAGGGCAGAGCTCCTACGAGCAGTACTTC.

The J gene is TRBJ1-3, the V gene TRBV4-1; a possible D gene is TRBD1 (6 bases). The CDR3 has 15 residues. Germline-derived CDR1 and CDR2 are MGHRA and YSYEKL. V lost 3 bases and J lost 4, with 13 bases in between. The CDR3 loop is CASSHHGGRGNTIYF. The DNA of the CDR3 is TGCGCCAGCAGCCACCATGGGGGGCGAGGAAACACCATATATTTT.

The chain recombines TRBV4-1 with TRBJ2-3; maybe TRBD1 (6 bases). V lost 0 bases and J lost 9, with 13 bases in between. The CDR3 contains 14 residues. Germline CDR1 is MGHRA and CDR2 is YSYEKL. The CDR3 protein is CASSQEPGENTQYF. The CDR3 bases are TGCGCCAGCAGCCAAGAACCAGGGGAGAACACGCAGTATTTT.

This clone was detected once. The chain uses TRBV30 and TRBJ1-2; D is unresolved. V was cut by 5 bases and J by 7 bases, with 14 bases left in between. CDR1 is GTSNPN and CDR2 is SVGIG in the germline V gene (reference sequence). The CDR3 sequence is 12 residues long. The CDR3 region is CAWDFTPIGYTF. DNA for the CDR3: TGTGCCTGGGACTTTACACCTATTGGCTACACCTTC.

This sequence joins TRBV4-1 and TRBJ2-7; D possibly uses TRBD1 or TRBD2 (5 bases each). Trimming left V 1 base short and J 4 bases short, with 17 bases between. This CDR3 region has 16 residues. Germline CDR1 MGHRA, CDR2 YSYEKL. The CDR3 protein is CASSQVVTLGDYEQYF. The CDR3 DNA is TGCGCCAGCAGCCAAGTGGTAACGCTGGGGGATTACGAGCAGTACTTC.

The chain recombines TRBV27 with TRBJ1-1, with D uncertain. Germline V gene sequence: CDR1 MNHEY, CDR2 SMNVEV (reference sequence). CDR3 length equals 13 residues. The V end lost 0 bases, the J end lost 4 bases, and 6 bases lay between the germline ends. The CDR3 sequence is CASSLSFVTEAFF. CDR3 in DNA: TGTGCCAGCAGTTTATCGTTTGTCACTGAAGCTTTCTTT.

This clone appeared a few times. This chain's CDR3 is CASMYRGLAFF. The CDR3 nucleotides read TGTGCCAGCATGTACAGGGGGTTAGCTTTCTTT. This chain joins TRBV2 and TRBJ1-1; TRBD1 matches at 8 bases. J lost 10 bases, V lost 7 bases, and 5 bases had no gene match. This CDR3 region has 11 residues. CDR1 and CDR2 from the germline V gene are SNHLY and FYNNEI.

This CDR3 is CASSSLAESPIGYTF. CDR3 DNA: TGTGCCAGCAGCTCACTCGCGGAGTCCCCCATTGGCTACACCTTC. The chain links TRBV5-4 to TRBJ1-2; no clear D gene. V lost 3 bases and J lost 7, with 19 bases in between. CDR1 and CDR2 from the germline V gene are SGHNT and YYREEE (reference sequence). The CDR3 runs to 15 residues.

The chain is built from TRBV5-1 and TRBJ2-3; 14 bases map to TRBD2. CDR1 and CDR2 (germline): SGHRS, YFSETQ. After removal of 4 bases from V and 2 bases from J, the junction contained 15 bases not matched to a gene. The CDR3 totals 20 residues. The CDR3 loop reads CASSPRETSGGAVNTDTQYF. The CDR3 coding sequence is TGCGCCAGCAGCCCCCGGGAGACTAGCGGGGGGGCCGTTAACACAGATACGCAGTATTTT.

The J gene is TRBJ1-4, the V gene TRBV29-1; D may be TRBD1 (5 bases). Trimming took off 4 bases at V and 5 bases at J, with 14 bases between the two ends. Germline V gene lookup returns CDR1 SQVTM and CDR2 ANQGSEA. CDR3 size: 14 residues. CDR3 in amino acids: CSVVRVDANEKLFF. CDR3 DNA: TGCAGCGTTGTCAGGGTGGACGCCAATGAAAAACTGTTTTTT.

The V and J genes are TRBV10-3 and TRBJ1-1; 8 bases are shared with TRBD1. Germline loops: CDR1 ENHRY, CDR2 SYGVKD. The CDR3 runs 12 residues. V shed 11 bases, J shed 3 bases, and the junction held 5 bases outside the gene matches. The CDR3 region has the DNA TGTGCCGCAGGGGGCGCCGACACTGAAGCTTTCTTT. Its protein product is CAAGGADTEAFF.

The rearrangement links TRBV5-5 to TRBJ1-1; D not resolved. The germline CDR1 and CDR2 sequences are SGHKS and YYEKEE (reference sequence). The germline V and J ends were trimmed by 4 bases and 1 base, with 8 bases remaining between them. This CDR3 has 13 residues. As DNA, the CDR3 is TGTGCCAGCAGCGCGGATCAGAACACTGAAGCTTTCTTT. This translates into CASSADQNTEAFF. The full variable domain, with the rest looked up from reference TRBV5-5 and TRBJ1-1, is DAGVTQSPTHLIKTRGQQVTLRCSPISGHKSVSWYQQVLGQGPQFIFQYYEKEERGRGNFPDRFSARQFPNYSSELNVNALLLGDSALYLCASSADQNTEAFFGQGTRLTVV.

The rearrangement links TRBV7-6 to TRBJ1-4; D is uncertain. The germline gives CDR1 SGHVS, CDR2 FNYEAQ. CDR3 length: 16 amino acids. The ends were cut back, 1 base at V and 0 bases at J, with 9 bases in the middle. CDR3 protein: CASSLGTAATNEKLFF. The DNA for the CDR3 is TGTGCCAGCAGCTTAGGGACCGCTGCAACTAATGAAAAACTGTTTTTT.